The 25 T cell receptor beta chains presented below share a single source sample, sequenced in a study of technical replicates of blood from four donors. Sequenced by immunoSEQ multiplex PCR; TCRdb stores in-frame clones only, minus some. The data contain almost 90,000 clones, around 95% of them singletons. Sequencing input: T cells isolated from PBMCs. These receptors were collected from a human donor in good health.

The chain couples TRBV11-2 to TRBJ2-5; D gene uncertain. V was shortened by 2 bases and J by 2 bases, with 9 bases between the two germline ends. CDR3 length: 14 amino acids. The germline V gene encodes CDR1 SGHAT and CDR2 FQNNGV. The CDR3 region is CASSLSRIQETQYF. CDR3 coding DNA: TGTGCCAGCAGCTTAAGTAGAATTCAAGAGACCCAGTACTTC.

This chain joins TRBV19 and TRBJ1-1; 8 nucleotides align to TRBD1. This CDR3 region has 20 residues. From germline, CDR1 is LNHDA and CDR2 SQIVND (reference sequence). With V trimmed by 3 bases and J by 0 bases, 18 bases remained unmatched. This CDR3 reads CASSIEPKLSTGAMNTEAFF. The CDR3 nucleotides read TGTGCCAGTAGTATCGAACCCAAATTATCGACAGGGGCGATGAACACTGAAGCTTTCTTT.

The rearrangement joins TRBV19 to TRBJ2-5, with D possibly matching TRBD2 (6 bases). CDR1 is LNHDA and CDR2 is SQIVND in the germline V gene (reference sequence). The CDR3 runs 17 residues. Trimming shortened V by 2 bases and J by 7 bases, and 23 bases separated the two germline ends. For the CDR3, the DNA is TGTGCCAGTAGTATAAGCCGGCAGGGAGGTCGGACGGGGACCCAGTACTTC. It yields the protein CASSISRQGGRTGTQYF.

The chain carries TRBV7-8 and TRBJ1-5, with 7 bases aligning to TRBD1. Trimming cost V 1 base and J 5 bases; bases outside gene matches: 8. The CDR3 runs to 16 residues. From germline, CDR1 is SGHVS and CDR2 FQNEAQ. Here the CDR3 reads CASSLDRQGDYQPQHF. Written as DNA, the CDR3 is TGTGCCAGCAGCTTAGATCGGCAGGGGGATTATCAGCCCCAGCATTTT.

The chain is built from TRBV18 and TRBJ2-7, with TRBD2 matching over 7 bases. The junction had 8 bases not matched to a gene; V was cut back by 3 bases and J by 0 bases. Looked up from germline, CDR1 is KGHSH and CDR2 is LQKENI. This CDR3 has 16 residues. DNA of the CDR3: TGTGCCAGCTCACCGCCCGGGAGGAGTAGCTCCTACGAGCAGTACTTC. Translating gives CASSPPGRSSSYEQYF.

Written as DNA, the CDR3 is TGTGCCAGCAGCTCTACTAGCGGACTCTCCACAGATACGCAGTATTTT. Translated: CASSSTSGLSTDTQYF. V usage is TRBV7-9 and J usage is TRBJ2-3, with TRBD2 identical over 8 bases. Germline CDR1 is SEHNR and CDR2 is FQNEAQ (reference sequence). The CDR3 has 16 amino acids. With 4 bases clipped from V and 2 bases from J, the junction kept 8 bases outside the gene matches.

This chain links TRBV21-1 with TRBJ2-6; no check of the table's D call, TRBD1, against the DNA was made. TRBV21-1 is assigned pseudogene status. CDR3 length equals 18 residues. Here the CDR3 DNA reads TGTGCCAGCAGCCCCAATCCGGACAGGGGCTCTGGGGCCAACGTCCTGACTTTC. The encoded protein is CASSPNPDRGSGANVLTF.

In nucleotides, the CDR3 is TGCGCCAGCAGCGGCGGGACAGGGGGAAACATTCAGTACTTC. Translation gives CASSGGTGGNIQYF. This sequence joins TRBV5-1 and TRBJ2-4, with TRBD1 matching over 11 bases. The CDR3 loop spans 14 amino acids. V lost 4 bases and J lost 6; bases outside the gene matches: 3. Germline V gene sequence: CDR1 SGHRS, CDR2 YFSETQ.

The V and J genes are TRBV7-9 and TRBJ1-2; perhaps TRBD1 as D (6 bases). From germline, CDR1 is SEHNR and CDR2 FQNEAQ (reference sequence). This CDR3 region has 14 residues. Trimming stripped 5 bases from V and 4 bases from J, with 14 bases between. The CDR3 protein is CASSLQGRGYGYTF. The CDR3 DNA reads as TGTGCCAGCAGCCTACAGGGTCGGGGCTATGGCTACACCTTC.

The genes are TRBV30 and TRBJ1-3, with a weak D call TRBD1 (6 bases). Germline CDR1 and CDR2: GTSNPN and SVGIG (reference sequence). The ends were cut back, 7 bases at V and 4 bases at J, with 14 bases in the middle. The length of the CDR3 is 13 residues. The CDR3 sequence: CASGRGSGNTIYF. The CDR3 bases are TGTGCCTCTGGGAGGGGGTCGGGAAACACCATATATTTT.

J is TRBJ2-1 and V is TRBV7-2; 8 positions agree with TRBD2. This CDR3 spans 19 amino acids. Germline trimming cut 1 base from V and 1 base from J; bases unmatched to any gene: 12. Germline values: CDR1 SGHTA, CDR2 FQGNSA. This CDR3 is CASSLDPSDSGKSYNEQFF. The CDR3 DNA reads TGTGCCAGCAGCTTAGATCCCAGTGATAGCGGGAAGTCCTACAATGAGCAGTTCTTC. Variable domain in full (rest from reference TRBV7-2 and TRBJ2-1): GAGVSQSPSNKVTEKGKDVELRCDPISGHTALYWYRQSLGQGLEFLIYFQGNSAPDKSGLPSDRFSAERTGGSVSTLTIQRTQQEDSAVYLCASSLDPSDSGKSYNEQFFGPGTRLTVL.

This chain uses TRBV9 with TRBJ2-7; D may be TRBD2 (5 bases). This CDR3 spans 13 amino acids. Between the trimmed V and J ends, which lost 3 bases and 3 bases, there was a span of 10 bases. Germline lookup yields CDR1 SGDLS and CDR2 YYNGEE. The chain's CDR3 is CASSEDGGYEQYF. CDR3 coding DNA: TGTGCCAGCAGCGAGGACGGAGGCTACGAGCAGTACTTC.

The V and J genes are TRBV6-1 and TRBJ2-1; TRBD2 matches at 12 bases. The CDR3 length is 19 residues. CDR1 MNHNS and CDR2 SASEGT come from the germline V gene. Unmatched junction bases numbered 9, after V lost 3 bases and J lost 0 bases. The CDR3 bases are TGTGCCAGCAGTGAGAGACTAGCGGGGGCGATTAGCTCCTACAATGAGCAGTTCTTC. Residues: CASSERLAGAISSYNEQFF.

The gene calls are TRBV9 and TRBJ1-2; TRBD1 might be the D (6 bases). The V end was cut by 4 bases, the J end by 4 bases, with 20 bases between. The germline V gene has CDR1 SGDLS and CDR2 YYNGEE. The CDR3 is 16 amino acids. DNA for the CDR3: TGTGCCAGCAGCCCTATATTGGGGGCTGCGCCCTATGGCTACACCTTC. It is translated as CASSPILGAAPYGYTF.

The gene calls are TRBV28 and TRBJ2-1; D call uncertain. The CDR3 covers 11 residues. The germline V gene has CDR1 MDHEN and CDR2 SYDVKM. V was shortened by 4 bases and J by 4 bases, with 2 bases between the two germline ends. CDR3 in amino acids: CASSSYNEQFF. As DNA, the CDR3 is TGTGCCAGCAGTTCGTACAATGAGCAGTTCTTC.

For the CDR3, the DNA is TGTGCCAGCAGGCACAGGGGTGAGGGCAAAAACATTCAGTACTTC. It specifies CASRHRGEGKNIQYF. The rearrangement joins TRBV2 to TRBJ2-4; TRBD1 aligns across 7 bases. Looked up from germline, CDR1 is SNHLY and CDR2 is FYNNEI. The CDR3 contains 15 residues. Trimming took 6 bases from V and 3 from J; bases not matched to a gene: 8.

J is TRBJ2-7 and V is TRBV18, with 10 positions matching TRBD1. CDR3 length equals 14 residues. Germline V lookup: CDR1 KGHSH, CDR2 LQKENI. V shed 3 bases and J 3 bases; nucleotides not matched to a gene: 2. In DNA form, the CDR3 reads TGTGCCAGCTCACCGGGACAGGGGCACTACGAGCAGTACTTC. Translation gives CASSPGQGHYEQYF.

This chain links TRBV6-1 with TRBJ1-1; 8 nucleotides align to TRBD1. After removal of 6 bases from V and 5 bases from J, the junction contained 11 bases not matched to a gene. Germline-derived CDR1 and CDR2 are MNHNS and SASEGT. The CDR3 extends over 15 amino acids. The CDR3 protein is CASSHHGQGETEAFF. The CDR3 DNA reads as TGTGCCAGCAGCCACCACGGACAGGGAGAAACTGAAGCTTTCTTT.

In this sample, this clone turned up once. The chain combines TRBV6-5 with TRBJ1-1, with D uncertain. The CDR3 consists of 12 residues. V lost 5 bases and J lost 1, with 5 bases in between. CDR1 MNHEY and CDR2 SVGAGI come from the germline V gene. The CDR3 sequence is CASSTTNTEAFF. CDR3 nucleotides: TGTGCCAGCAGTACAACGAACACTGAAGCTTTCTTT.

The V gene is TRBV10-1, the J gene TRBJ2-7; no reliable D call. V was clipped by 8 bases and J by 1 base, with 12 bases between them. The CDR3 consists of 13 residues. In germline, CDR1 is WNHNN, CDR2 SYGVQD (reference sequence). As DNA, the CDR3 is TGCGCCAGCTCCCCTAGTCCATCCTACGAGCAGTACTTC. Protein: CASSPSPSYEQYF.

V usage is TRBV19 and J usage is TRBJ1-1; 7 bases line up with TRBD1. With V trimmed by 1 base and J by 1 base, 6 bases remained unmatched. CDR1 is LNHDA and CDR2 is SQIVND in the germline V gene (reference sequence). The CDR3 loop spans 16 amino acids. The CDR3 DNA sequence: TGTGCCAGTAGTATAGTAGGGGGCCCGGGGAACACTGAAGCTTTCTTT. This gives the protein CASSIVGGPGNTEAFF.

The chain links TRBV13 to TRBJ2-1; 10 bases fit TRBD2. Trimming took 0 bases from V and 0 from J; bases not matched to a gene: 8. Per the germline V gene, CDR1 is PRHDT and CDR2 is FYEKMQ (reference sequence). CDR3 size: 19 residues. This chain's CDR3 is CASSLGETSGRSSYNEQFF. For the CDR3, the DNA is TGTGCCAGCAGCTTAGGGGAGACTAGCGGGCGAAGCTCCTACAATGAGCAGTTCTTC.

The chain carries TRBV14 and TRBJ2-1, with D possibly matching TRBD1 (6 bases). Deletions cut 0 bases from V and 5 bases from J, with 20 bases between. Looked up from germline, CDR1 is SGHDN and CDR2 is FVKESK. CDR3 size: 18 residues. The CDR3 nucleotides read TGTGCCAGCAGCCAAGATCCCCAGGGGTGGTTTTCCCACAATGAGCAGTTCTTC. Translating it yields CASSQDPQGWFSHNEQFF.

V is TRBV10-2 and J is TRBJ2-5; 9 bases match TRBD1. The ends lost 10 bases at V and 5 bases at J; junction bases unmatched: 8. The CDR3 totals 13 residues. CDR1 is WSHSY, CDR2 SAAADI, per germline. The CDR3 spells CATRTGGAETQYF. As DNA, the CDR3 is TGCGCCACTCGTACAGGGGGCGCGGAGACCCAGTACTTC.

The CDR3 DNA reads TGTGCCAGCAGCATCGGACAGCCCTCTGGAAACACCATATATTTT. Translation: CASSIGQPSGNTIYF. This chain links TRBV5-4 with TRBJ1-3; a possible D gene is TRBD1 (6 bases). This CDR3 is 15 amino acids long. CDR1 is SGHNT, CDR2 YYREEE, per germline (reference sequence). V was clipped by 4 bases and J by 0 bases, with 11 bases between them.